This TCR beta chain came from a study of somatic mutations in cytotoxic T cells in rheumatoid arthritis. At the level of the study: Patient blood, which was peripheral blood collected as 30 ml EDTA, was drawn right after diagnosis and before any treatment started. Selected populations of V beta antibody-stained T cells underwent flow sorting at nearly 100% purity; these encompassed V beta1+ cells subjected to TCRB sequencing.

This table comes from immunoSEQ multiplex PCR, and its TCRdb copy is limited to in-frame clones, with some not included. The data contain 6,000 or so clones, approximately 77% of them singletons. V shed 4 bases and J 2 bases; nucleotides not matched to a gene: 10. The V gene's germline CDR1 is MDHEN and CDR2 SYDVKM. The CDR3 length is 17 residues. This clone was recorded a few times. Positive selection with magnetic beads achieved the isolation of CD4+ and CD8+ cells, followed by a flow cytometry check of purity. The genes are TRBV28 and TRBJ2-3, with 9 bases lining up with TRBD2. This specimen consisted of CD8+ T cells sorted from blood, obtained at a follow-up visit. The source is a woman aged 70-85 years with rheumatoid arthritis. The CDR3 DNA reads as TGTGCCAGCAGTTCGGATAAGACTAGCGGACACACAGATACGCAGTATTTT. This gives the protein CASSSDKTSGHTDTQYF.